This section outlines one T cell receptor (beta chain) sequence together with its context. This clonotype was detected only a few times. Its target antigen remains unknown. Within one base of it there is no much larger clone, and no base qualities were kept. Instrument used: Illumina HiSeq 2500. Quantitative 5'-RACE with molecular barcodes was used to prepare TCR beta libraries. In the source study's methods: Disease-linked TCR variants were identified with a new computational method built on a probabilistic model of VDJ rearrangement. The public reads were quality trimmed at Q25 with fastp and then assembled into clones with MiXCR by TCRdb, keeping productive beta chains. Under each unique CDR3 protein, matching rows form one entry showing the most common genes and DNA. Clone size and V and J calls follow TCRdb, not the original study. The sample table lists 500,000 to 650,000 distinct CDR3 sequences, over 4% of them with a count of one. Under 4.5% of the sample comes from the top ten.

The data are from a study of CD8 T cells in ankylosing spondylitis (dated by TCRdb to about 2017). With regard to the full study: The study set out to find disease-linked TCR variants by profiling T cell receptor beta repertoires in ankylosing spondylitis patients and healthy donors. The whole study cohort included 90 to 120 healthy donors and 20 to 25 ankylosing spondylitis patients. Peripheral blood samples were taken, and synovial fluid was additionally collected from ankylosing spondylitis patients. The research as a whole found: Some of the motif variants had been reported before in the synovial fluid and blood of reactive arthritis patients, a finding that suggests common disease-initiation mechanisms. Significant enrichment of the disease-linked clones was reported in matched synovial fluid samples from ankylosing spondylitis patients. The disease-linked clones showed a CD8+ phenotype and occurred at relatively low frequencies in peripheral blood. A TCR beta motif made up of fewer than 10 highly homologous amino acid variants appeared to be characteristic of blood from ankylosing spondylitis patients.

From cysteine to phenylalanine, the CDR3 is 14 amino acids long. The DNA shown is the 42-base CDR3, in frame from base 1. The germline V gene encodes CDR1 SGHNT and CDR2 YYREEE (reference sequence). The V and J ends are trimmed by 2 bases and 10 bases, leaving 13 bases between them. The clonotype originates from a male donor with ankylosing spondylitis. Sequencing was carried out using blood, either unsorted or a sorted T cell fraction (not recorded which). The chain is encoded by TRBV5-4 joined to TRBJ2-6; a weak D assignment points to TRBD1 (6 bases agree). The encoded CDR3 is CASSFYGGPNVLTF. The nucleotides are TGTGCCAGCAGCTTTTATGGGGGCCCGAACGTCCTGACTTTC.